This T cell receptor (beta chain) is from a study of high-grade serous ovarian cancer treatment subgroups. Tumor samples were obtained before definitive surgery or chemotherapy. Germline trimming cut 6 bases from V and 9 bases from J; bases unmatched to any gene: 11. Germline lookup yields CDR1 MDHEN and CDR2 SYDVKM. This CDR3 spans 13 amino acids. Clones were sequenced by immunoSEQ multiplex PCR, and TCRdb holds only the in-frame ones, with some missing. In the table there are a few thousand clones, about 73% of which are singletons. The chain joins TRBV28 to TRBJ2-7; TRBD2 matches at 7 bases. The TCR originated in a human donor with high-grade serous ovarian cancer. The sample taken for sequencing was tumor tissue. The CDR3 bases are TGTGCCAGCAGGCTCGGGCTAGCGGAAACGCAGTACTTC. Translating it yields CASRLGLAETQYF.